This TCR beta chain was sequenced in a study of preoperative IRX-2 immunotherapy in early breast cancer. Treatment of the sample: preoperative locoregional IRX-2 cytokine immunotherapy. This phase Ib study tested locoregional IRX-2 cytokine immunotherapy given before surgery. The CDR3 is 13 residues long. Trimming took off 4 bases at V and 2 bases at J, with 10 bases between the two ends. Per the germline V gene, CDR1 is SGHDT and CDR2 is YYEEEE. The data were produced by immunoSEQ multiplex PCR, yet TCRdb's version contains in-frame clones alone and is incomplete. This sample has around 57,000 clones, with approximately 95% found just once.

The V gene is TRBV5-6, the J gene TRBJ2-7, with D unresolved. This material was acquired from a patient treated with IRX-2 immunotherapy. The clonotype originates from a human donor with breast cancer. CDR3 residues: CASSMAFAYEQYF. CDR3 bases: TGTGCCAGCAGCATGGCGTTCGCCTACGAGCAGTACTTC.